These 29 T cell receptor beta chains were sequenced from one sample in a study of T cell responses to AZD1222 COVID-19 vaccine. Repertoires were generated with immunoSEQ multiplex PCR, while TCRdb's copy carries only in-frame clones and drops some. The repertoire holds over 100,000 clones, with more than 70% as singletons. The material was peripheral blood, obtained on day 0 of AZD1222 vaccination. These receptors were collected from an adult in good health.

The J gene is TRBJ1-2, the V gene TRBV6-5; no definite D call. Germline CDR1 is MNHEY and CDR2 is SVGAGI. The CDR3 has 14 amino acids. V lost 0 bases, J lost 8 bases, and 13 bases lay in between. The CDR3 is CASSYSGRSSGYTF. CDR3 bases: TGTGCCAGCAGTTACTCGGGGAGGTCGAGCGGCTACACCTTC.

The chain carries TRBV6-5 and TRBJ1-2; perhaps TRBD1 as D (5 bases). The V and J ends lost 0 bases and 3 bases respectively, with 8 bases between them. Germline CDR1 MNHEY, CDR2 SVGAGI. The CDR3 is made up of 14 amino acids. This chain's CDR3 is CASSYSARDYGYTF. The CDR3 nucleotides read TGTGCCAGCAGTTACTCGGCCAGGGACTATGGCTACACCTTC.

The chain carries TRBV6-5 and TRBJ2-7, with no clear D. This CDR3 comprises 14 residues. V lost 5 bases and J 2 bases, leaving 13 bases between the germline ends. CDR1 MNHEY and CDR2 SVGAGI come from the germline V gene. CDR3 residues: CASSKQNSAYEQYF. The DNA for the CDR3 is TGTGCCAGCAGTAAACAGAACTCAGCCTACGAGCAGTACTTC.

J is TRBJ1-5 and V is TRBV19; D is uncertain. Germline V gene sequence: CDR1 LNHDA, CDR2 SQIVND (reference sequence). This CDR3 region has 14 residues. Deletions cut 3 bases from V and 4 bases from J, with 10 bases between. The CDR3 sequence is CASSIERRNQPQHF. CDR3 in DNA: TGTGCCAGTAGTATTGAGAGGCGGAATCAGCCCCAGCATTTT. Complete variable domain (other parts from reference TRBV19 and TRBJ1-5): DGGITQSPKYLFRKEGQNVTLSCEQNLNHDAMYWYRQDPGQGLRLIYYSQIVNDFQKGDIAEGYSVSREKKESFPLTVTSAQKNPTAFYLCASSIERRNQPQHFGDGTRLSIL.

The V and J genes are TRBV19 and TRBJ1-2, with a weak D call TRBD1 (6 bases). Germline CDR1 and CDR2: LNHDA and SQIVND (reference sequence). The CDR3 is 16 residues long. Trimming took off 2 bases at V and 4 bases at J, with 17 bases between the two ends. The CDR3 bases are TGTGCCAGTAGTATACCGACTCCGGGACACCCCTATGGCTACACCTTC. Amino acids: CASSIPTPGHPYGYTF. The variable domain in full, completed from reference TRBV19 and TRBJ1-2, reads DGGITQSPKYLFRKEGQNVTLSCEQNLNHDAMYWYRQDPGQGLRLIYYSQIVNDFQKGDIAEGYSVSREKKESFPLTVTSAQKNPTAFYLCASSIPTPGHPYGYTFGSGTRLTVV.

The CDR3 DNA reads TGTGCCAGCAGCTCCGTCGGGGAGACCCAGTACTTC. Translation: CASSSVGETQYF. The chain combines TRBV2 with TRBJ2-5; D not certain. CDR1 and CDR2 from the germline V gene are SNHLY and FYNNEI. The CDR3 has 12 amino acids. Trimming left V 6 bases short and J 5 bases short, with 10 bases between.

V is TRBV19 and J is TRBJ2-3; a weak D match, TRBD1 (5 bases). Germline assignment: CDR1 LNHDA and CDR2 SQIVND (reference sequence). The V and J ends lost 3 bases and 6 bases respectively, with 16 bases between them. The length of the CDR3 is 15 residues. DNA for the CDR3: TGTGCCAGTAGTATCTGGGCTAGGGGCCCCGATACGCAGTATTTT. Amino acids: CASSIWARGPDTQYF. The full variable domain, with the rest looked up from reference TRBV19 and TRBJ2-3, is DGGITQSPKYLFRKEGQNVTLSCEQNLNHDAMYWYRQDPGQGLRLIYYSQIVNDFQKGDIAEGYSVSREKKESFPLTVTSAQKNPTAFYLCASSIWARGPDTQYFGPGTRLTVL.

J is TRBJ2-1 and V is TRBV5-1; 7 bases are a match to TRBD2. The J segment lost 7 bases and the V segment lost 3 bases, leaving 7 bases of the junction unmatched. Germline loops: CDR1 SGHRS, CDR2 YFSETQ. CDR3 length equals 14 residues. The CDR3 sequence: CASSSGGGGNEQFF. In DNA form, the CDR3 reads TGCGCCAGCAGCTCCGGTGGCGGGGGAAATGAGCAGTTCTTC.

This clone was counted between two and nine times. The chain is built from TRBV7-2 and TRBJ1-1; possibly TRBD1 for D (6 bases). The CDR3 consists of 14 residues. V lost 5 bases, J lost 5 bases, and 15 bases lay in between. CDR1 SGHTA and CDR2 FQGNSA come from the germline V gene. CDR3 coding DNA: TGTGCCAGCAGCGAATGGGGGGCGGGTACTGAAGCTTTCTTT. Its protein product is CASSEWGAGTEAFF.

CDR3 sequence reads: CASSLEAGGLRTSGYNEQFF. The DNA of the CDR3 is TGTGCCAGCAGCTTAGAGGCAGGGGGACTTAGGACTAGCGGCTACAATGAGCAGTTCTTC. The chain recombines TRBV7-8 with TRBJ2-1; 10 nucleotides align to TRBD2. CDR3 length equals 20 residues. Germline V gene lookup returns CDR1 SGHVS and CDR2 FQNEAQ. V shed 1 base and J 3 bases; nucleotides not matched to a gene: 15.

V is TRBV6-5 and J is TRBJ2-5, with 12 positions matching TRBD2. Germline loops: CDR1 MNHEY, CDR2 SVGAGI. The V segment lost 4 bases and the J segment 5 bases; nucleotides outside the gene matches: 2. The CDR3 contains 14 residues. The CDR3 nucleotides read TGTGCCAGCAGTTTGCTAGCGGGAGGGGAGACCCAGTACTTC. Translation gives CASSLLAGGETQYF.

The chain links TRBV7-9 to TRBJ2-5; D gene ambiguous. The CDR3 contains 15 residues. V was shortened by 1 base and J by 2 bases, with 11 bases between the two germline ends. Germline CDR1 SEHNR, CDR2 FQNEAQ (reference sequence). The CDR3 protein is CASSLGWLAQETQYF. In DNA form, the CDR3 reads TGTGCCAGCAGCTTAGGGTGGCTCGCGCAAGAGACCCAGTACTTC.

This clone appeared a single time. V is TRBV19 and J is TRBJ1-1; 7 positions match TRBD1. Germline CDR1 and CDR2: LNHDA and SQIVND (reference sequence). The V gene end was trimmed by 4 bases and the J gene end by 1 base; junction bases not matched to a gene: 0. The CDR3 consists of 13 residues. DNA of the CDR3: TGTGCCAGTAGTAGGACAGGGAACACTGAAGCTTTCTTT. This codes for CASSRTGNTEAFF.

The chain combines TRBV6-5 with TRBJ1-6; D is unresolved. The germline gives CDR1 MNHEY, CDR2 SVGAGI. This CDR3 is 13 amino acids long. The V end lost 5 bases, the J end lost 6 bases, and 8 bases lay between the germline ends. The chain's CDR3 is CASSRPLNSPLHF. Written as DNA, the CDR3 is TGTGCCAGCAGTCGCCCTCTTAATTCACCCCTCCACTTT.

This chain uses TRBV18 with TRBJ1-1; 11 bases map to TRBD1. The J segment lost 6 bases and the V segment lost 6 bases, leaving 12 bases of the junction unmatched. This CDR3 is 16 amino acids long. From germline, CDR1 is KGHSH and CDR2 LQKENI. The CDR3 is CASSRGTGGVVAEAFF. The DNA for the CDR3 is TGTGCCAGCTCCCGTGGGACAGGGGGAGTCGTCGCTGAAGCTTTCTTT. Variable domain in full (rest from reference TRBV18 and TRBJ1-1): NAGVMQNPRHLVRRRGQEARLRCSPMKGHSHVYWYRQLPEEGLKFMVYLQKENIIDESGMPKERFSAEFPKEGPSILRIQQVVRGDSAAYFCASSRGTGGVVAEAFFGQGTRLTVV.

The rearrangement uses TRBV4-1 and TRBJ2-5; D is undetermined. CDR3 length: 17 amino acids. CDR1 is MGHRA, CDR2 YSYEKL, per germline. Trimming removed 0 bases at V and 3 bases at J, with 17 bases between. The CDR3 region is CASSQEMYQRMKETQYF. CDR3 coding DNA: TGCGCCAGCAGCCAAGAAATGTACCAGCGTATGAAAGAGACCCAGTACTTC.

The J gene is TRBJ1-6, the V gene TRBV6-5; no firm D call. V was shortened by 6 bases and J by 9 bases, with 15 bases between the two germline ends. In germline, CDR1 is MNHEY, CDR2 SVGAGI. The CDR3 contains 14 residues. The CDR3 bases are TGTGCCAGCAGGGGATTGCCAGTGGGTTCACCCCTCCACTTT. It encodes CASRGLPVGSPLHF.

This chain links TRBV30 with TRBJ1-3; the D is unclear. The V and J ends lost 2 bases and 0 bases respectively, with 5 bases between them. The CDR3 length is 13 residues. CDR1 is GTSNPN and CDR2 is SVGIG in the germline V gene (reference sequence). This CDR3 is CAWSYTSGNTIYF. The CDR3 nucleotides are TGTGCCTGGAGTTACACCTCTGGAAACACCATATATTTT.

This clone has more than one count but fewer than ten. This sequence joins TRBV12-5 and TRBJ1-2; 7 bases match TRBD1. Germline-derived CDR1 and CDR2 are LGHNT and FRNRAP. CDR3 length: 13 amino acids. The V segment lost 3 bases and the J segment 8 bases; nucleotides outside the gene matches: 6. Written as DNA, the CDR3 is TGTGCTAGTGGTTTCGACAGGGTATACGGCTACACCTTC. This gives the protein CASGFDRVYGYTF.

The gene calls are TRBV13 and TRBJ1-2, with no clear D. The CDR3 totals 15 residues. The germline gives CDR1 PRHDT, CDR2 FYEKMQ (reference sequence). Deletions cut 4 bases from V and 4 bases from J, with 16 bases between. CDR3 bases: TGTGCCAGCAGCTCCTTGGGAGGGCCGCTCTATGGCTACACCTTC. It codes for CASSSLGGPLYGYTF.

This clone appeared a single time. This chain uses TRBV21-1 with TRBJ2-6. TRBV21-1 is classified as a pseudogene. CDR3 length: 14 residues. The CDR3 spells CASSKGTGANVLTF. Here the CDR3 DNA reads TGTGCCAGCAGCAAAGGGACGGGGGCCAACGTCCTGACTTTC.

The chain recombines TRBV18 with TRBJ2-5; 10 nucleotides agree with TRBD1. Germline V gene data show CDR1 as KGHSH and CDR2 as LQKENI. The CDR3 extends over 14 amino acids. V dropped 5 bases and J dropped 4; count of bases not matched to a gene: 4. CDR3 in amino acids: CASSSGQGGETQYF. CDR3 nucleotides: TGTGCCAGCTCATCCGGACAGGGGGGAGAGACCCAGTACTTC.

The genes are TRBV7-8 and TRBJ2-1; 9 bases line up with TRBD2. J gave up 4 bases and V 4 bases, and 5 bases lay outside the gene matches. The germline CDR1 and CDR2 sequences are SGHVS and FQNEAQ. This CDR3 contains 15 residues. CDR3 nucleotide sequence: TGTGCCAGCAGCTCGGGACTAGCTCTATACAATGAGCAGTTCTTC. Protein sequence: CASSSGLALYNEQFF.

This chain joins TRBV2 and TRBJ2-1, with D hard to call. The V gene's germline CDR1 is SNHLY and CDR2 FYNNEI. V was trimmed by 10 bases and J by 7 bases, leaving 8 bases between them. CDR3 length equals 10 residues. The CDR3 coding sequence is TGTGCCACCCAAGGGAATGAGCAGTTCTTC. The encoded protein is CATQGNEQFF.

The chain uses TRBV27 and TRBJ1-5; D uncertain. V was trimmed by 6 bases and J by 6 bases, leaving 15 bases between them. The CDR3 has 14 amino acids. Germline CDR1 is MNHEY and CDR2 is SMNVEV (reference sequence). The chain's CDR3 is CASSPTKRVQPQHF. Here the CDR3 DNA reads TGTGCCAGCAGCCCCACCAAGAGGGTTCAGCCCCAGCATTTT.

This rearrangement joins TRBV2 to TRBJ2-3; 8 nucleotides match TRBD1. The V gene end was trimmed by 4 bases and the J gene end by 6 bases; junction bases not matched to a gene: 9. This CDR3 has 15 residues. CDR1 is SNHLY, CDR2 FYNNEI, per germline. The CDR3 reads CASSGGQGAKDTQYF. For the CDR3, the DNA is TGTGCCAGCAGTGGGGGTCAGGGGGCGAAGGATACGCAGTATTTT.

The J gene is TRBJ2-3, the V gene TRBV5-1; TRBD2 matches at 7 bases. The CDR3 loop spans 15 amino acids. V dropped 4 bases and J dropped 3; count of bases not matched to a gene: 8. CDR1 and CDR2 (germline): SGHRS, YFSETQ. This CDR3 is CASSNPGTTTDTQYF. The CDR3 DNA sequence: TGCGCCAGCAGCAACCCCGGGACTACGACAGATACGCAGTATTTT.

J is TRBJ2-1 and V is TRBV11-3, with 10 bases lining up with TRBD2. Germline V lookup: CDR1 SGHNT, CDR2 YENEEA. The CDR3 is made up of 17 amino acids. V lost 0 bases to trimming and J lost 7 bases; unmatched junction nucleotides: 9. The CDR3 loop reads CASSLDLSGRALNEQFF. In nucleotides, the CDR3 is TGTGCCAGCAGCTTAGATCTCAGCGGGAGGGCCCTTAATGAGCAGTTCTTC.

V and J are TRBV6-6 and TRBJ1-2; D not certain. Germline CDR1 and CDR2: MNHNY and SVGAGI (reference sequence). There are 18 residues in the CDR3. The germline V and J ends were trimmed by 5 bases and 4 bases, with 26 bases remaining between them. The CDR3 DNA is TGTGCCAGCAGTCGACATTTGAGGGCAGCCCCCTCGACCTATGGCTACACCTTC. Its protein product is CASSRHLRAAPSTYGYTF.